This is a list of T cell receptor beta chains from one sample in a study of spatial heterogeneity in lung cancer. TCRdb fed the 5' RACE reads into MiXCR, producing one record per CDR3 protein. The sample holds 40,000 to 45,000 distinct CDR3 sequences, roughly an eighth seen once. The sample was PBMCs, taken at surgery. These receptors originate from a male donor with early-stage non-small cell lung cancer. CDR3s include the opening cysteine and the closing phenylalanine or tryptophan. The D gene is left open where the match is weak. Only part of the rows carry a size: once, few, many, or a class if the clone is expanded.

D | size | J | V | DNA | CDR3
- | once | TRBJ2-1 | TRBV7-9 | TGTGCCAGCAGCTTATCGCAGTACTACAATGAGCAGTTCTTC | CASSLSQYYNEQFF
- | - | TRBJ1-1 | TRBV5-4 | TGTGCCAGCAGCCTGAGGACAGTAAACACTGAAGATTTCTTT | CASSLRTVNTEDFF
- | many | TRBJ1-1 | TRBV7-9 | TGTGCCAGCAGCCCCAGGGGAAACGCGGCTGAAGCTTTCTTT | CASSPRGNAAEAFF
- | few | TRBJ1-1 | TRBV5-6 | TGTGCCAGCGGTCGGGCGTACGGGGACACTGAAGCTTTCTTT | CASGRAYGDTEAFF
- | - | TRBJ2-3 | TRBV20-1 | TGCAGTGCTAGCCTCGCCCGTGGGGGCGGCACAGATACGCAGTATTTT | CSASLARGGGTDTQYF
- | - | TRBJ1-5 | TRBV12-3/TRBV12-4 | TGTGCCAGCAGTCCACCCACAGGGATCAATCAGCCCCAGCATTTT | CASSPPTGINQPQHF
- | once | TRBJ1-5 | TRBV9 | TGTGCCAGCAGCACGGTGGGGTATGTGGAGCCCCAGCATTTT | CASSTVGYVEPQHF
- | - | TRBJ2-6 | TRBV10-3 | TGTGCCATCGAGAGGGGCTCGGGGGCCAACGTCCTGACTTTC | CAIERGSGANVLTF
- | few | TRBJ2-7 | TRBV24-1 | TGTGCCACCAGTGATTTCAGGGCGAGGCCCCCCTACGAGCAGTACTTC | CATSDFRARPPYEQYF
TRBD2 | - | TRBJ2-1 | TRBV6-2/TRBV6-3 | TGTGCCAGCAGTTACTCGCTGGCGGGAGGGCTCGATGAGCAGTTCTTC | CASSYSLAGGLDEQFF
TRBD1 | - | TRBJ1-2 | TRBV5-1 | TGCGCCAGCAGCTTGACAGGGGGCCCCGGGGATGGCTACACCTTC | CASSLTGGPGDGYTF
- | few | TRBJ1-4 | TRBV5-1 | TGCGCCAGCAGCTTGGAGTTTGGATACGGCCTTAATGAAAAACTGTTTTTT | CASSLEFGYGLNEKLFF
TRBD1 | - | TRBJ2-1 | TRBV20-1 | TGCAGTGCTAGCCGACAGGGGTGGGGCTCCTACAATGAGCAGTTCTTC | CSASRQGWGSYNEQFF
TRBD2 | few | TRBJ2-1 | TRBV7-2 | TGTGCCAGCAGCTTGGGACTAGCGGGACCTAACTACAATGAGCAGTTCTTC | CASSLGLAGPNYNEQFF
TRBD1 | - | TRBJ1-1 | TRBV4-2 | TGTGCCAGCAGCCCAGAAGGGACAGCTGGGCGAGGAGCTTTCTTT | CASSPEGTAGRGAFF
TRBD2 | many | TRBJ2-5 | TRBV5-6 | TGTGCCAGCAGCTTCCTAGCGGAGGGAGAAGAGACCCAGTACTTC | CASSFLAEGEETQYF
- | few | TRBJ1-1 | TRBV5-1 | TGCGCCAGCAGCTTGAGTCCAGAGTATAACACTGAAGCTTTCTTT | CASSLSPEYNTEAFF
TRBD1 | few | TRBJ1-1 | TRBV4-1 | TGCGCCAGCAGCCAGGCGACAGGGGTGATCACTGAAGCTTTCTTT | CASSQATGVITEAFF
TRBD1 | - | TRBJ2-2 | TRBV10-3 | TGTGCCATCAGTCCGACAGGGGATACCGGGGAGCTGTTTTTT | CAISPTGDTGELFF
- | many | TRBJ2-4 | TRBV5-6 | TGTGCCAGCAGCCCCGGAGCGGGCCATAGTAACATTCAGTACTTC | CASSPGAGHSNIQYF
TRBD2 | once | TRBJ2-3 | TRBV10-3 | TGTGCCATCAGTGTCGAAGCTAGCGGGGCTACCACAGATACGCAGTATTTT | CAISVEASGATTDTQYF
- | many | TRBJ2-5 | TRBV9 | TGTGCCAGCAGCCCCGATCTGGACTTCCTTCAAGAGACCCAGTACTTC | CASSPDLDFLQETQYF
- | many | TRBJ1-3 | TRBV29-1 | TGCAGCGTTGCCGACGCGCTCTCTGGAAACACCATATATTTT | CSVADALSGNTIYF
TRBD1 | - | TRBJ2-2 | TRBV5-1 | TGCGCCAGCAGCTTGGGACAGGGGACGGCCGGGGTCCTGTTTTTT | CASSLGQGTAGVLFF
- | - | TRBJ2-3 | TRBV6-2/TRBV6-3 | TGTGCCAGCGGTTACTTGGATACGCAGTATTTT | CASGYLDTQYF
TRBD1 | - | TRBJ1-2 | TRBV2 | TGTGCCAGCAGTGACAGGGGGCGAAGCTATGGCTACACCTTC | CASSDRGRSYGYTF
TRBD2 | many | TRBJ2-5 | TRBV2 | TGTGCCAGCATTTGGCGACTAGCGCGGGCGGAGACCCAGTACTTC | CASIWRLARAETQYF
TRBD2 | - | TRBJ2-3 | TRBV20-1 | TGCAGTGCTCCAAGGGTAGCGGGATCGGGTTCGGATACGCAGTATTTT | CSAPRVAGSGSDTQYF
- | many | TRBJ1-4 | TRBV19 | TGTGCCAGTAGTAACCCCCACGGTCCGACTAATGAAAAACTGTTTTTT | CASSNPHGPTNEKLFF
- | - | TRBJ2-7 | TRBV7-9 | TGTGCCAGCAGCCCTGACAAGGGCCGATACTACGAGCAGTACTTC | CASSPDKGRYYEQYF
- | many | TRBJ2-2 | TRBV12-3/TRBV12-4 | TGTGCCAGCAGTAAAGTTTCCGGGGCCGGGGAGCTGTTTTTT | CASSKVSGAGELFF
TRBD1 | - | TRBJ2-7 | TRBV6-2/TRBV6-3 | TGTGCCAGCAGTTACTCGATTACCGGGACAGGGGAACTTTACGAGCAGTACTTC | CASSYSITGTGELYEQYF
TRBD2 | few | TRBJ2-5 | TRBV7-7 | TGTGCTAGCAGCTTTTCCGGGACTAGCGGGGGGCGAGAGACCCAGTACTTC | CASSFSGTSGGRETQYF
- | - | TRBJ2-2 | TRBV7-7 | TGTGCTAGCAGCCCGGAGACCGGGGAGCTGTTTTTT | CASSPETGELFF
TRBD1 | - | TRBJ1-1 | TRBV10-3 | TGTGCCATCAGTGAGAGGGGGCCAGATACTGAAGCTTTCTTT | CAISERGPDTEAFF
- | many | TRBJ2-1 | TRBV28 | TGTGCCAGCAGTCTCCCGCCGGGACCCACCTCGTTTGGCTCCTACAATGAGCAGTTCTTC | CASSLPPGPTSFGSYNEQFF
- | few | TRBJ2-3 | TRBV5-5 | TGTGCCAGCACCCCTCACGGCGATACGCAGTATTTT | CASTPHGDTQYF
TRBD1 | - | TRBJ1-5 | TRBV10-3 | TGTGCCATCAGTGCGACAGGGGATAGCAATCAGCCCCAGCATTTT | CAISATGDSNQPQHF
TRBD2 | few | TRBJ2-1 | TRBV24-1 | TGTGCCACCAGTGATCCCGGGGGGGAGAACAATGAGCAGTTCTTC | CATSDPGGENNEQFF
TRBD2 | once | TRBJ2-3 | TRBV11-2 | TGTGCCAGCAGCTTAGCGGGGGGGAATACGCAGTATTTT | CASSLAGGNTQYF
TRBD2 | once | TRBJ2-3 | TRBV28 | TGTGCCAGCAGTTTCTCCCGGACTAGCGGGGGGATGACAGATACGCAGTATTTT | CASSFSRTSGGMTDTQYF